This T cell receptor beta chain emerged from a study of CD8 T cells in ankylosing spondylitis. Study conclusions and caveats: Relatively rare in peripheral blood, disease-linked clones were also CD8+. Past research had described some motif variants in reactive arthritis synovial fluid and blood. Among TCR beta sequences, a motif of about 8 highly homologous variants appeared characteristic of ankylosing spondylitis blood. Enrichment of disease-linked clones was reportedly significant in matched ankylosing spondylitis synovial fluid.

Losses at the gene ends were 4 bases for V and 6 bases for J; bases not matched to a gene: 4. From germline, CDR1 is SQVTM and CDR2 ANQGSEA. The CDR3 is made up of 12 amino acids. This clonotype has at least ten counts. The antigen is not known. Libraries for TCR beta were made by quantitative 5'-RACE with molecular barcodes. TCRdb processed the 5' RACE reads anew with MiXCR; each CDR3 protein has one entry. The sample lists 750,000 to 850,000 distinct CDR3 sequences, approximately 12% seen once, with 0.51% in the top ten. The sequenced sample was blood, either unsorted or a sorted T cell fraction (not recorded which). This chain uses TRBV29-1 with TRBJ2-3, with 7 bases fitting TRBD1. The clonotype originates from a male donor with ankylosing spondylitis. The CDR3 nucleotides are TGCAGCGTTGCGAGGGGGCGGGATACGCAGTATTTT. It translates to CSVARGRDTQYF.